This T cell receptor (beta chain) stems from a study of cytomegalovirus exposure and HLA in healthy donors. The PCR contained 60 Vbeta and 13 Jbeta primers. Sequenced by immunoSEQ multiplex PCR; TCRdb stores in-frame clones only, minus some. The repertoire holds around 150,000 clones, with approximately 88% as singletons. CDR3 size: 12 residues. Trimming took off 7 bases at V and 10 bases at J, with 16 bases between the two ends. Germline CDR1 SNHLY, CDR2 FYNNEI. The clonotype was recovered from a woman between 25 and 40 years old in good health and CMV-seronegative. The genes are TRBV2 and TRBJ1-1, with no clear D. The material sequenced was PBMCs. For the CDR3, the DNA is TGTGCCAGCATGGGTCGAAGTCGAGGAGCTTTCTTT. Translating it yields CASMGRSRGAFF.